The present entry profiles one T cell receptor beta chain with its context. Its matching antigen is unknown. CDR3 size: 13 residues. Germline values: CDR1 SGHRS, CDR2 YFSETQ. Between the trimmed V and J ends, which lost 0 bases and 5 bases, there was a span of 8 bases. This entry comes from a study of T-cell memory formation after mild COVID-19. The study's findings and limits: CD4+ bias marked clones expanding day 15 to 37, unlike balanced contracting clones.

From the 5' RACE reads, TCRdb called clonotypes with MiXCR, one entry per CDR3 protein. The sample gives under 250,000 distinct CDR3 sequences, 15% of which show up once; 2.1% is in the top ten. The chain links TRBV5-1 to TRBJ2-5, with D unresolved. The TCR originated in an adult woman who had mild COVID-19 (a few samples of this study predate the infection). Cell type and time point are not known. The sequenced sample was PBMCs or a T cell subset sorted from them (not recorded which). The DNA for the CDR3 is TGCGCCAGCAGCTTGGTGGGTGTGGAGACCCAGTACTTC. It yields the protein CASSLVGVETQYF.